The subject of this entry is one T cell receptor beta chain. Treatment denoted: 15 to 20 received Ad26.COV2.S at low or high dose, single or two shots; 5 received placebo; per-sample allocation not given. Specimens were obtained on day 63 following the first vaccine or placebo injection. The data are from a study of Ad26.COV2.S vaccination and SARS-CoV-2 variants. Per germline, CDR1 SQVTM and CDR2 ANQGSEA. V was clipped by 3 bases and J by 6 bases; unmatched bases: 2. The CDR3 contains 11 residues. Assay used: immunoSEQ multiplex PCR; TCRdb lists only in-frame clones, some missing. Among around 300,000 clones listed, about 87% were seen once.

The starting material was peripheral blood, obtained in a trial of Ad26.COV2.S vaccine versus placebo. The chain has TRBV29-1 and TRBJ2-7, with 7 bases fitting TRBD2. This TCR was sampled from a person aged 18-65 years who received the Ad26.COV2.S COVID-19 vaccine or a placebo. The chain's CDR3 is CSVEWGGEQYF. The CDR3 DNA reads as TGCAGCGTTGAGTGGGGGGGCGAGCAGTACTTC.